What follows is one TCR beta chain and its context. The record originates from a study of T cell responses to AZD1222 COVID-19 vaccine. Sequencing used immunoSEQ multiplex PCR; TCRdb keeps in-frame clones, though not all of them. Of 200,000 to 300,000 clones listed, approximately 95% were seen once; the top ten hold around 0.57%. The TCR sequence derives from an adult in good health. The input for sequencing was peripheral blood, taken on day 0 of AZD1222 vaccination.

CDR3 residues: CASTPGLDVGEKLFF. DNA for the CDR3: TGCGCCAGCACCCCGGGGCTGGACGTTGGTGAAAAACTGTTTTTT. The chain combines TRBV5-1 with TRBJ1-4; possible D gene TRBD1, 5 bases. Germline loops: CDR1 SGHRS, CDR2 YFSETQ. The CDR3 runs to 15 residues. Deletions cut 6 bases from V and 7 bases from J, with 19 bases between.